The rows below give T cell receptor beta chains drawn from one sample of a study of T-cell reconstitution after alpha-beta-depleted transplantation in children. TCRdb reprocessed the PCR reads via MiXCR and lists one record per CDR3 protein. This sample has about 540,000 distinct CDR3 sequences, with 15% to 20% found just once. The sequenced sample was PBMCs from the stem cell graft donor, obtained from the stem cell graft. The source is a human donor who donated a stem cell graft to a child with acute lymphoblastic leukemia. Each CDR3 is given without its conserved first and last residue. Not all rows give a size; the values are once, few, many and, for expanded clones, a class.

NA	TRBV5-1	TRBJ2-1	ASSLAKPGLGNEQF
few	TRBV20-1	TRBJ2-7	SAREAVSYEQY
NA	TRBV7-9	TRBJ1-3	ASSILSINSGNTIY
few	TRBV5-6	TRBJ1-1	ASKGLTTEAF
few	TRBV7-9	TRBJ2-2	ASSPGTGMAGELF
NA	TRBV5-5	TRBJ2-1	ASSLNRANEQF
few	TRBV4-1	TRBJ2-2	ASSQVGRKYGQELF
NA	TRBV5-8	TRBJ1-5	ASSAGQDSNQPQH
few	TRBV6-5	TRBJ2-7	ASSYGRGAHYEQY
few	TRBV6-1	TRBJ2-7	ASRGQGTREQY
few	TRBV29-1	TRBJ1-2	SVEVNYGYT
few	TRBV9	TRBJ2-2	ASSGQGNTGELF
NA	TRBV7-9	TRBJ1-5	ASSSEGYSNQPQH
NA	TRBV5-1	TRBJ2-7	ASSWDGGWQY
NA	TRBV10-3	TRBJ1-5	AISARDSNQPHH
few	TRBV4-1	TRBJ1-1	ASSQGSREAF
NA	TRBV4-1	TRBJ1-5	ASSQRDRGDGWQPQH
few	TRBV7-2	TRBJ2-2	ASSLSSGKNTGELF
few	TRBV4-1	TRBJ2-7	ASYPEGSARLYEQY
NA	TRBV30	TRBJ2-3	AWMTPGQGTDTQY
many	TRBV20-1	TRBJ2-7	SAAPYEQY
NA	TRBV6-5	TRBJ2-1	ASSYSGTSSYNEQF
NA	TRBV5-1	TRBJ2-3	ASSRTGLRGSDTQY
many	TRBV12-3/TRBV12-4	TRBJ1-5	ASNQPGPNQPQH
few	TRBV2	TRBJ2-6	ASSKRPGQGHSGANVLT
NA	TRBV9	TRBJ2-2	ASSVGTGGRTGELF
NA	TRBV7-9	TRBJ2-6	ASSLKASGANVLT
NA	TRBV5-1	TRBJ1-2	ASSPARGNGYT
NA	TRBV11-3	TRBJ2-3	ASSFLGATDTQY
NA	TRBV6-2/TRBV6-3	TRBJ2-7	ASSTGLAGLWSEQY
many	TRBV5-1	TRBJ1-5	ASSLAGNSNQPQH
few	TRBV5-1	TRBJ2-3	ASSPGPRLSTDTQY
few	TRBV5-1	TRBJ2-1	ASSLGLAGQGEQF
NA	TRBV27	TRBJ2-3	ASSLAYGASTDTQY
NA	TRBV20-1	TRBJ1-5	SAKSGGDGNQPQH
many	TRBV5-1	TRBJ2-7	ASSFRDLTYEQY
few	TRBV5-1	TRBJ2-3	ASSTGQGPSTDTQY
NA	TRBV12-3/TRBV12-4	TRBJ2-2	ASSQVQELF
NA	TRBV9	TRBJ2-1	ASTVAGGPRNEQF
few	TRBV7-2	TRBJ1-2	ASGQRRFANYGYT
few	TRBV11-2	TRBJ2-5	ASSGSHRGLAGEETQY
NA	TRBV20-1	TRBJ1-1	SAPVGNTEAF
NA	TRBV6-1	TRBJ2-1	ASSDLRGSYNEQF
NA	TRBV21-1	TRBJ1-1	ASSSYGTGDMNTEAF
NA	TRBV5-1	TRBJ2-5	ASSWETSEQTQY
NA	TRBV7-3	TRBJ2-1	ASSLSINEQF